The 4 T cell receptor beta chains below all came from one sample that was sequenced in a study of response to subunit inactivated influenza vaccine. TCRdb itself ran the RT-PCR reads through MiXCR, one entry per CDR3 protein. Altogether roughly 630,000 distinct CDR3 sequences are present, less than 15% being singletons, with the ten largest covering 7.5% to 8%. Specimen: PBMCs from blood, collected approximately 15 days before vaccination. These receptors were collected from a man aged 45-65 years who received an inactivated influenza vaccine.

This clonotype has a handful of counts. The junction differs from germline at one of its ends, possibly a read error. Written as DNA, the CDR3 is TGTGCCAGCAGCGTAGCAGGGACAGGGATAACTGAAGCTTTCTTT. Its translation: CASSVAGTGITEAFF. This chain connects TRBV7-2 to TRBJ1-1; 9 nucleotides align to TRBD1. The CDR3 spans 15 residues. In germline, CDR1 is SGHTA, CDR2 FQGNSA.

This CDR3 reads CASNSVGASSTDTQYF. CDR3 DNA sequence: TGTGCCAGCAACTCAGTAGGGGCGTCAAGCACAGATACGCAGTATTTT. V and J are TRBV7-9 and TRBJ2-3, with D possibly being TRBD1 (5 bases). The ends were cut back, 7 bases at V and 0 bases at J, with 17 bases in the middle. Germline loops: CDR1 SEHNR, CDR2 FQNEAQ (reference sequence). This CDR3 contains 16 residues.

This clonotype was counted a few times. V gene TRBV2 combines with J gene TRBJ1-5, with D perhaps TRBD1 (5 bases). The length of the CDR3 is 13 residues. The ends were cut back, 8 bases at V and 4 bases at J, with 12 bases in the middle. Germline CDR1 SNHLY, CDR2 FYNNEI. The CDR3 DNA follows: TGTGCCAGCCGTAAGGGGACTAATCAGCCCCAGCATTTT. Translated, it gives CASRKGTNQPQHF.

This clonotype turned up a few times. This chain uses TRBV7-9 with TRBJ1-5, with 7 bases fitting TRBD1. The V segment lost 1 base and the J segment 4 bases; nucleotides outside the gene matches: 4. There are 15 residues in the CDR3. Germline CDR1 reads SEHNR; CDR2 reads FQNEAQ (reference sequence). The CDR3 reads CASSLGGGANQPQHF. The CDR3 DNA reads as TGTGCCAGCAGCTTAGGAGGGGGCGCGAATCAGCCCCAGCATTTT.